The clone carrying this TCR beta chain has a handful of counts. As yet, its antigen is unknown. This record belongs to a study of identical twins. Study findings and constraints: Memory repertoires lacked the insertion deficit that abundant cord blood beta clonotypes showed.

The germline V gene has CDR1 MNHEY and CDR2 SVGAGI. Trimming removed 2 bases from V and 5 bases from J; junction bases left unmatched: 11. CDR3 length equals 17 residues. Through template switching, a universal primer site was introduced, and the cDNA contained unique molecular identifiers. One entry per CDR3 protein results from TCRdb running MiXCR on the 5' RACE reads. Of 500,000 to 650,000 distinct CDR3 sequences listed, roughly 7.2% are singletons. These same records also appear under a second study, on yellow fever vaccine responses in identical twins.

The specimen sequenced was PBMCs. The sequence derives from a woman younger than 30 in good health. J is TRBJ2-2 and V is TRBV6-5, with 7 bases fitting TRBD1. CDR3 sequence: CASSYGAPGGRTGELFF. The CDR3 DNA sequence: TGTGCCAGCAGTTACGGAGCCCCAGGGGGTAGAACCGGGGAGCTGTTTTTT.